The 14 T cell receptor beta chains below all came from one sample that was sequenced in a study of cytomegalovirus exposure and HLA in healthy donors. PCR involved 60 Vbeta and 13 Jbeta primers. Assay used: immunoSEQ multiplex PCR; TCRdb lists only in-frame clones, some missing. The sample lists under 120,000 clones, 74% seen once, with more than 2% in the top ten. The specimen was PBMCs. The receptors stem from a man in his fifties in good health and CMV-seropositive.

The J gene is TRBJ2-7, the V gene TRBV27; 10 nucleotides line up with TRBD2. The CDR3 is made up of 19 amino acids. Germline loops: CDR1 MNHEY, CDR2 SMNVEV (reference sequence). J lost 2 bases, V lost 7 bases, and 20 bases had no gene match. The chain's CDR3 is CASIPRLAGGGMLPYEQYF. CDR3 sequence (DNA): TGTGCCAGCATCCCGCGACTAGCGGGTGGCGGGATGTTACCCTACGAGCAGTACTTC.

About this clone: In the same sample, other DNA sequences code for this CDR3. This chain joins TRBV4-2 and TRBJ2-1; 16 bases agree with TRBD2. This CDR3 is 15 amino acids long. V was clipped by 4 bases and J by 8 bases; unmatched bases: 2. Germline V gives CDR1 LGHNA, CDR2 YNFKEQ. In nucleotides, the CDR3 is TGTGCCAGCAGCCCGGGACTAGCGGGAGGGGATGAGCAGTTCTTC. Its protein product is CASSPGLAGGDEQFF.

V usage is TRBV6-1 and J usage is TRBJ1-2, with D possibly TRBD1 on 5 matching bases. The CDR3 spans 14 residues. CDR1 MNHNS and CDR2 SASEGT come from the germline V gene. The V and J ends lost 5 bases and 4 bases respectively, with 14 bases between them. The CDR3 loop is CASSWTSGGYGYTF. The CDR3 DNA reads TGTGCCAGCAGTTGGACGAGCGGGGGCTATGGCTACACCTTC.

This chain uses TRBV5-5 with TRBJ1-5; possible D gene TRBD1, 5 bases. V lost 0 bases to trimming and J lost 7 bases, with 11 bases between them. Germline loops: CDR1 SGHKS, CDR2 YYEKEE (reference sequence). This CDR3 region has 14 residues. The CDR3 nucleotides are TGTGCCAGCAGCTTGGAAACAGGCGGACAGCCCCAGCATTTT. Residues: CASSLETGGQPQHF.

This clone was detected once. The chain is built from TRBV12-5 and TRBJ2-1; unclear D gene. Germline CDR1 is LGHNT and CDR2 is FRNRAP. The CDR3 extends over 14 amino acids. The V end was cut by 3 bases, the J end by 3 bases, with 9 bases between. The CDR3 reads CASGFASYYNEQFF. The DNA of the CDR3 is TGTGCTAGTGGTTTTGCGAGTTACTACAATGAGCAGTTCTTC. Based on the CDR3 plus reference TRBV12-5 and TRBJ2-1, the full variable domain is DARVTQTPRHKVTEMGQEVTMRCQPILGHNTVFWYRQTMMQGLELLAYFRNRAPLDDSGMPKDRFSAEMPDATLATLKIQPSEPRDSAVYFCASGFASYYNEQFFGPGTRLTVL.

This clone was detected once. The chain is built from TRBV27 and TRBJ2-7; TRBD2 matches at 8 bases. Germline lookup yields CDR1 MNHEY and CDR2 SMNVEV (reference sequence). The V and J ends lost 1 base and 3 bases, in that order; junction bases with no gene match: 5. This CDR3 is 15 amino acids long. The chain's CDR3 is CASSLFATSVYEQYF. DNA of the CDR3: TGTGCCAGCAGTTTATTCGCGACTAGCGTCTACGAGCAGTACTTC.

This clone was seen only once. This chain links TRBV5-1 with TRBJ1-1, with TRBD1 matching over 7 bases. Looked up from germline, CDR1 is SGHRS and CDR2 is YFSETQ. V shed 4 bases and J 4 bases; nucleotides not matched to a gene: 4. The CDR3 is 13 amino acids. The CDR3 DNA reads TGCGCCAGCAGCGGTGACAGGGCCACTGAAGCTTTCTTT. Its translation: CASSGDRATEAFF.

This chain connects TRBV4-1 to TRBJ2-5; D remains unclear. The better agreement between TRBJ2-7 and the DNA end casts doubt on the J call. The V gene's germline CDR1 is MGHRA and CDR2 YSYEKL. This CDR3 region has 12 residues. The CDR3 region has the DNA TGCGCCAGCAGCCAAGAGTACTACGAGCAGTACTTC. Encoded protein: CASSQEYYEQYF.

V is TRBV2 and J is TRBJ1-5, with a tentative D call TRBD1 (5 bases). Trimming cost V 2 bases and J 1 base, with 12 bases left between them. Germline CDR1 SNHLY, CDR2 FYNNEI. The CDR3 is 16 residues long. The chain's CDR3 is CASSEIGGRSNQPQHF. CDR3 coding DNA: TGTGCCAGCAGTGAAATTGGGGGGAGAAGCAATCAGCCCCAGCATTTT.

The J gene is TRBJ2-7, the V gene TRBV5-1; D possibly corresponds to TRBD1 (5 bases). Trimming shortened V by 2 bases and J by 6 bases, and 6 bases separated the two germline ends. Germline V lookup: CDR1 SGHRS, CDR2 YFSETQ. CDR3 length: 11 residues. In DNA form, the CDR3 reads TGCGCCAGCAGCTTCCAGGGCGAGCAGTACTTC. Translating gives CASSFQGEQYF.

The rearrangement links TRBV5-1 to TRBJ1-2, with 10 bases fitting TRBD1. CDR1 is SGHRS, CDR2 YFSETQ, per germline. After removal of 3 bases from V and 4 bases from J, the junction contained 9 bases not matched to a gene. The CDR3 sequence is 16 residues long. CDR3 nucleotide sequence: TGCGCCAGCAGCTATCTCCGGGACAGGGGATCCTATGGCTACACCTTC. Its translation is CASSYLRDRGSYGYTF. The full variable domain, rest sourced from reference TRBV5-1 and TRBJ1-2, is KAGVTQTPRYLIKTRGQQVTLSCSPISGHRSVSWYQQTPGQGLQFLFEYFSETQRNKGNFPGRFSGRQFSNSRSEMNVSTLELGDSALYLCASSYLRDRGSYGYTFGSGTRLTVV.

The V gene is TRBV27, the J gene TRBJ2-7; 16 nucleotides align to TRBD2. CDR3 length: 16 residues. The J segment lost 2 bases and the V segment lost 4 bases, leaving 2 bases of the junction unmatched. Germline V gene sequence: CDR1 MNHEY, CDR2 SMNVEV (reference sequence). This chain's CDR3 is CASSSGTSGRAYEQYF. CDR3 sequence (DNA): TGTGCCAGCAGTTCAGGGACTAGCGGGAGGGCCTACGAGCAGTACTTC.

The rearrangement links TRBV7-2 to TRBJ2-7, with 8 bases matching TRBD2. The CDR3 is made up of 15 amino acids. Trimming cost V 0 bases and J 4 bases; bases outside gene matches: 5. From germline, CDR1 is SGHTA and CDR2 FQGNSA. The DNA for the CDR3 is TGTGCCAGCAGCTTAGCAGCGGGAGAGGTGTACGAGCAGTACTTC. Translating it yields CASSLAAGEVYEQYF.

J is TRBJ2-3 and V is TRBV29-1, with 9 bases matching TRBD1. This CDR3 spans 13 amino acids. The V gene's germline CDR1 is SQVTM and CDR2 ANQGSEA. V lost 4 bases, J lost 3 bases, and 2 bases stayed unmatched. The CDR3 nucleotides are TGCAGCGTTGGACAGGGGGGGACAGATACGCAGTATTTT. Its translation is CSVGQGGTDTQYF.